One sample yielded the 2 T cell receptor beta chains listed below, sequenced in a study of CD8+ T cells in alopecia areata. RNA extraction was followed by reverse transcription into cDNA, which acted as the sequencing template. The table came from immunoSEQ multiplex PCR; TCRdb's copy has only in-frame clones and leaves some out. The sample lists a few hundred thousand clones; about two thirds were seen once. Specimen: CD4+ T cells sorted from blood, collected at week 0. All receptors come from a human donor with alopecia areata.

This rearrangement joins TRBV30 to TRBJ2-7; tentatively, D is TRBD1 or TRBD2 (5 bases each). The CDR3 extends over 13 amino acids. The germline V and J ends were trimmed by 3 bases and 3 bases, with 12 bases remaining between them. In germline, CDR1 is GTSNPN, CDR2 SVGIG (reference sequence). The CDR3 sequence is CAWSPRDGYEQYF. In nucleotides, the CDR3 is TGTGCCTGGAGCCCGAGGGACGGCTACGAGCAGTACTTC.

J is TRBJ1-2 and V is TRBV30; D remains unclear. Germline lookup yields CDR1 GTSNPN and CDR2 SVGIG (reference sequence). Trimming removed 5 bases at V and 5 bases at J, with 12 bases between. The CDR3 consists of 12 residues. CDR3 bases: TGTGCCTGGGTTCGGACTGGTTATGGCTACACCTTC. The encoded protein is CAWVRTGYGYTF.